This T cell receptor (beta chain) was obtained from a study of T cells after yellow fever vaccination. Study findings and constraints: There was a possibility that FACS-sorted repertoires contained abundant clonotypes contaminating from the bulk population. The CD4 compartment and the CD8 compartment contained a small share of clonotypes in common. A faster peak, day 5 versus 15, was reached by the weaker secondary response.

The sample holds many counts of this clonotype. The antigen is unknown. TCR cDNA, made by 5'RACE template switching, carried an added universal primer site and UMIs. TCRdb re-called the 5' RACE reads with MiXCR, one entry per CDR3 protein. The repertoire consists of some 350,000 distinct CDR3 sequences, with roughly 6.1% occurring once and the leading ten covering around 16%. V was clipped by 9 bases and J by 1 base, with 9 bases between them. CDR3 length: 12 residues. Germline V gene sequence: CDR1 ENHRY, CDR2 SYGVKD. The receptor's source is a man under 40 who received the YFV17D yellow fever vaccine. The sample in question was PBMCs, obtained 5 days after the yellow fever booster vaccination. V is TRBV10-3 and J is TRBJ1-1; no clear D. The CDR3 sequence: CAIREGNTEAFF. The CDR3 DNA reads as TGTGCCATTAGAGAGGGGAACACTGAAGCTTTCTTT.